The 5 T cell receptor beta chains below were found in one sample sequenced in a study of Ad26.COV2.S vaccination and SARS-CoV-2 variants. TCRdb keeps only in-frame clones here, not all; method: immunoSEQ multiplex PCR. In the table there are about 680,000 clones, more than 80% of which are singletons. Described treatment: around 19 received Ad26.COV2.S at low or high dose, single or two shots; roughly five received placebo; per-sample allocation not given. Following the first vaccine or placebo injection, samples were taken on day 63. The sample here was peripheral blood, taken in a trial of Ad26.COV2.S vaccine versus placebo. The receptors were sampled from a person between 18 and 60 years old who received the Ad26.COV2.S COVID-19 vaccine or a placebo.

V gene TRBV5-1 combines with J gene TRBJ2-5, with D uncertain. Germline V gives CDR1 SGHRS, CDR2 YFSETQ. With 0 bases removed from V and 5 bases from J, the gap between germline ends came to 8 bases. The CDR3 length is 13 residues. The CDR3: CASSLAPGETQYF. CDR3 coding DNA: TGCGCCAGCAGCTTGGCCCCCGGGGAGACCCAGTACTTC.

The V and J genes are TRBV10-3 and TRBJ2-3, with D possibly being TRBD2 (5 bases). The germline V gene has CDR1 ENHRY and CDR2 SYGVKD. The V end was cut by 4 bases, the J end by 4 bases, with 12 bases between. The CDR3 is made up of 14 amino acids. The DNA of the CDR3 is TGTGCCATCAGTGTTAACGGGCGGGCAGATACGCAGTATTTT. Translation: CAISVNGRADTQYF.

This chain joins TRBV12-5 and TRBJ1-4, with D hard to call. CDR1 and CDR2 from the germline V gene are LGHNT and FRNRAP. This CDR3 is 13 amino acids long. Trimming pared 5 bases from V and 8 bases from J, leaving 12 bases between. CDR3 coding DNA: TGTGCTAGTGGTCCCCGCGGCCGGGAAAAACTGTTTTTT. Its translation is CASGPRGREKLFF.

V is TRBV18 and J is TRBJ2-3; unclear D gene. The CDR3 loop spans 14 amino acids. Germline lookup yields CDR1 KGHSH and CDR2 LQKENI. V was clipped by 6 bases and J by 2 bases, with 12 bases between them. The CDR3 DNA is TGTGCCAGCTCGGGCCAAGACCTCACAGATACGCAGTATTTT. Its translation is CASSGQDLTDTQYF. Variable domain in full (rest from reference TRBV18 and TRBJ2-3): NAGVMQNPRHLVRRRGQEARLRCSPMKGHSHVYWYRQLPEEGLKFMVYLQKENIIDESGMPKERFSAEFPKEGPSILRIQQVVRGDSAAYFCASSGQDLTDTQYFGPGTRLTVL.

The J gene is TRBJ1-1, the V gene TRBV30, with D perhaps matching TRBD1 (5 bases). CDR3 length: 14 amino acids. V was clipped by 3 bases and J by 5 bases, with 16 bases between them. Germline V gene lookup returns CDR1 GTSNPN and CDR2 SVGIG (reference sequence). CDR3 DNA sequence: TGTGCCTGGAGGATGTGGGGGGGTAGGACTGAAGCTTTCTTT. Residues: CAWRMWGGRTEAFF.